This T cell receptor (beta chain) derives from a study of blood T cell repertoires in COVID-19. As for the study in general: In each case, the material was cDNA or gDNA derived from T cells, B-cell-depleted T cells, or PBMCs.

CDR3 length: 13 residues. The V gene's germline CDR1 is MNHEY and CDR2 SVGAGI. V gave up 6 bases and J gave up 4 bases, with 9 bases separating them. Study processing details: Estimation of nucleated cell counts relied on the amplification of reference gene primers. Here immunoSEQ multiplex PCR was the method, and the copy in TCRdb shows in-frame clones only, minus some. Clone size and the V and J calls come from that table; the DNA yielded D and trimming. The sample holds about 50,000 clones, more than 70% seen once. The sequenced sample was peripheral blood. J is TRBJ2-2 and V is TRBV6-5; D might be TRBD2 (5 bases). The origin of this receptor is a man aged 60 to 69 with acute or convalescent COVID-19. The CDR3 spells CASRDYPTGELFF. CDR3 bases: TGTGCCAGCAGAGACTACCCCACCGGGGAGCTGTTTTTT.